The clone carrying this T cell receptor beta chain has more than one count but fewer than ten. Its antigen remains unknown. This sample stems from a study of blood T cells in healthy people across ages. Regarding the study as a whole: Naive T cell percentage strongly correlated with TCR beta diversity.

The authors ran a second PCR of roughly 6 to 12 cycles using a sample-barcoded 5' primer and a J-beta primer mix. Via MiXCR, TCRdb re-called the 5' RACE reads, giving one row per CDR3 protein. The sample lists 750,000 to 950,000 distinct CDR3 sequences, about 27% occurring once. Each donor's blood draw was approximately 10 milliliters of peripheral blood. Isolated per sample were at least 7 million PBMCs. V shed 7 bases and J shed 4 bases, with 17 bases lying between them. The germline gives CDR1 SNHLY, CDR2 FYNNEI. This CDR3 is built from 15 residues. The same data also went into a second study, on T cells of mothers and their children.

Sequenced sample: blood. The rearrangement links TRBV2 to TRBJ2-1; D perhaps matches TRBD2 (6 bases). This sequence originates from a woman aged 40 to 50 in good health. CDR3 DNA sequence: TGTGCCAGCAAGACTAGTGGGGGTCTTTACAATGAGCAGTTCTTC. This encodes CASKTSGGLYNEQFF.